These T cell receptor beta chains were read from a single sample in a study of T cells in Graves' hyperthyroidism and ophthalmopathy. In TCRdb, the multiplex PCR reads were re-called with MiXCR into one record per CDR3 protein. This sample has 500,000 to 750,000 distinct CDR3 sequences, with 15% to 17% found just once. What was sequenced was blood. The receptors derive from a woman in her 30s with Graves' hyperthyroidism. Each CDR3 is given with its conserved first and last residue. The D gene is left open where the match is weak. Clone sizes are given selectively: once, few, many, or a class where the clone is expanded.

D gene	V gene	CDR3 length	J gene	clone size	CDR3 DNA	CDR3 protein
TRBD1	TRBV7-8	15	TRBJ1-3	NA	TGTGCCAGCAGCCCTCGGACAGGGGATGGAAACACCATATATTTT	CASSPRTGDGNTIYF
TRBD2	TRBV29-1	19	TRBJ2-1	many	TGCAGCGCGAGAGGGGCTAGCGGGAGGGCTAAAAGCTCCTACAATGAGCAGTTCTTC	CSARGASGRAKSSYNEQFF
NA	TRBV18	14	TRBJ1-5	few	TGTGCCAGCTCACCGGGGGGGAGAGATCAGCCCCAGCATTTT	CASSPGGRDQPQHF
NA	TRBV5-5	14	TRBJ2-1	many	TGTGCCAGCAGTTTTGTCTTGTCCTACAATGAGCAGTTCTTC	CASSFVLSYNEQFF
NA	TRBV5-5	15	TRBJ2-1	NA	TGTGCCAGCAGCCCAGGTGGGCTCGCCTACAATGAGCAGTTCTTC	CASSPGGLAYNEQFF
NA	TRBV30	13	TRBJ1-4	many	TGTGCCTGGAGTCCCACAACTAATGAAAAACTGTTTTTT	CAWSPTTNEKLFF
TRBD2	TRBV7-2	14	TRBJ2-5	many	TGTGCCAGCAGCTTAGGTGCGGGAGTAGAGACCCAGTACTTC	CASSLGAGVETQYF
TRBD2	TRBV20-1	15	TRBJ2-5	many	TGCAGTGCAGCGAGACTAGCGGGAGTCGGAGAGACCCAGTACTTC	CSAARLAGVGETQYF
NA	TRBV27	13	TRBJ2-2	many	TGTGCCAGCAGTTTGGGCAAAACCGGGGAGCTGTTTTTT	CASSLGKTGELFF
NA	TRBV3-1	14	TRBJ2-3	NA	TGTGCCAGCAGCCGAGCAGGAAACACAGATACGCAGTATTTT	CASSRAGNTDTQYF
NA	TRBV7-9	17	TRBJ1-2	few	TGTGCCAGCAGCTTAGCGCTACGGGGGGGGTCGGTATATGGCTACACCTTC	CASSLALRGGSVYGYTF
TRBD1	TRBV4-3	14	TRBJ2-3	NA	TGCGCCAGCAGCCGAGGGGGCCGTGAAGATACGCAGTATTTT	CASSRGGREDTQYF
NA	TRBV27	16	TRBJ2-3	many	TGTGCCAGCAGTCCCTCCGGGGGTGGGCTTACAGATACGCAGTATTTT	CASSPSGGGLTDTQYF
NA	TRBV11-2	15	TRBJ2-6	many	TGTGCCAGCAGCCTGCAGATAGGGGGGGCCAACGTCCTGACTTTC	CASSLQIGGANVLTF
TRBD1	TRBV6-1	18	TRBJ1-2	NA	TGTGCCAGCAGTTATGTCGGCGGTGGCGGGACAGGGCTGCATGGCTACACCTTC	CASSYVGGGGTGLHGYTF
NA	TRBV19	16	TRBJ1-2	few	TGTGCCAGTAGTATAGGTTCTGGCGATCCTAACTATGGCTACACCTTC	CASSIGSGDPNYGYTF
NA	TRBV24-1	14	TRBJ1-2	few	TGTGCCACCAGTGACAAAGGACGGAACTATGGCTACACCTTC	CATSDKGRNYGYTF
TRBD2	TRBV12-3/TRBV12-4	15	TRBJ2-5	many	TGTGCCAGCAGCCCATCGGCTAGCGGCCAAGAGACCCAGTACTTC	CASSPSASGQETQYF
TRBD2	TRBV5-4	15	TRBJ2-7	NA	TGTGCCAGCAGCTTTAGCCGGACTAGCAGCTACGAGCAGTACTTC	CASSFSRTSSYEQYF
NA	TRBV2	14	TRBJ1-4	few	TGTGCCAGCAGTGATATGGTGGGCACGGAAAAACTGTTTTTT	CASSDMVGTEKLFF
TRBD1	TRBV6-2/TRBV6-3	14	TRBJ2-3	many	TGTGCCAGCAGTTCCGGGACAGGCAGTTTGACGCAGTATTTT	CASSSGTGSLTQYF
TRBD2	TRBV30	14	TRBJ2-7	many	TGTGCCTGGAGATTAGCGGGAGCATACTACGAGCAGTACTTC	CAWRLAGAYYEQYF
NA	TRBV5-1	14	TRBJ2-3	many	TGCGCCAGCAGCTTGGTCGGGGCGACAGATACGCAGTATTTT	CASSLVGATDTQYF
NA	TRBV7-9	14	TRBJ2-2	NA	TGTGCCAGCAGCCTAGTTGTCGGCATCGGGGAGCTGTTTTTT	CASSLVVGIGELFF
NA	TRBV28	15	TRBJ1-5	many	TGTGCCAGCAGGAACGGACAGAATAGCAATCAGCCCCAGCATTTT	CASRNGQNSNQPQHF
TRBD1	TRBV3-1	19	TRBJ2-3	few	TGTGCCAGCAGCCAAGTATTCTTGGGGACAGGGGGTCGATCAGATACGCAGTATTTT	CASSQVFLGTGGRSDTQYF